This T cell receptor beta chain was sequenced during a study of cytomegalovirus exposure and HLA in healthy donors. Study findings and constraints: The authors considered a cluster of highly shared sequence variants likely to be a sequencing artifact.

This clone occurred a few times. Its antigen is not identified. PCR employed 60 Vbeta and 13 Jbeta primers. Measured with immunoSEQ multiplex PCR; TCRdb has only the in-frame clones, and not every one. The sample lists about 120,000 clones; 60% to 85% were seen once. Germline CDR1 is SGHDT and CDR2 is YYEEEE. Trimming took off 0 bases at V and 4 bases at J, with 7 bases between the two ends. This CDR3 is built from 13 residues. The sample taken for sequencing was PBMCs. The receptor comes from a woman under 30 in good health and CMV-seronegative. The chain couples TRBV5-6 to TRBJ1-1; D gene ambiguous. This CDR3 reads CASSLAPGTEAFF. The DNA of the CDR3 is TGTGCCAGCAGCTTGGCGCCAGGCACTGAAGCTTTCTTT.